One sample yielded the 24 T cell receptor beta chains listed below, sequenced in a study of shared clonotypes between healthy human individuals. Sequencing used immunoSEQ multiplex PCR; TCRdb keeps in-frame clones, though not all of them. The table records approximately 2.5 million clones, over 85% of them present only once. Sequenced input: naive CD4+ T cells from PBMCs. Subset indicated: CD45RA+ positively selected. The receptors were gathered from a man aged 18 to 35 in good health. Some clones in this sample may be carry-over from other donors' samples.

V and J are TRBV19 and TRBJ2-3; perhaps TRBD2 as D (5 bases). Germline CDR1 is LNHDA and CDR2 is SQIVND (reference sequence). The CDR3 is made up of 17 amino acids. V lost 3 bases and J 4 bases, leaving 20 bases between the germline ends. Written as DNA, the CDR3 is TGTGCCAGTAGTATCTCCAGTACTAGTTACTCAGCAGATACGCAGTATTTT. Its protein product is CASSISSTSYSADTQYF.

The gene calls are TRBV28 and TRBJ2-5; TRBD2 is a possible D gene (5 bases). The J call may be mistaken, given a closer DNA end match to TRBJ2-7. In germline, CDR1 is MDHEN, CDR2 SYDVKM. CDR3 length equals 15 residues. The CDR3 region has the DNA TGTGCCAGCAGCTCGGTGGGCGAGGGTCCCTACGAGCAGTACTTC. It translates to CASSSVGEGPYEQYF.

The V call is TRBV2, the J call TRBJ1-2; D is possibly TRBD1 (5 bases). Trimming took 2 bases from V and 7 from J, leaving 14 bases between them. Germline CDR1 SNHLY, CDR2 FYNNEI. The CDR3 totals 14 residues. The CDR3 coding sequence is TGTGCCAGCAGTGAACGGGCAGGGTCGGGTGGCTACACCTTC. It encodes CASSERAGSGGYTF.

The J gene is TRBJ2-7, the V gene TRBV2; the match to TRBD1 covers 8 bases. J lost 2 bases, V lost 6 bases, and 12 bases had no gene match. This CDR3 region has 16 residues. Germline V lookup: CDR1 SNHLY, CDR2 FYNNEI. CDR3 region: CASRGTGRGPTYEQYF. CDR3 sequence (DNA): TGTGCCAGCAGGGGGACAGGCCGGGGGCCGACCTACGAGCAGTACTTC.

The gene calls are TRBV28 and TRBJ2-3, with D possibly matching TRBD2 (5 bases). Trimming removed 8 bases at V and 0 bases at J, with 15 bases between. There are 15 residues in the CDR3. Germline V gene sequence: CDR1 MDHEN, CDR2 SYDVKM. The CDR3 nucleotides are TGTGCCAGCCGCCGGGGAGCTCCTAGCACAGATACGCAGTATTTT. Its protein product is CASRRGAPSTDTQYF.

Concerning this clone itself: The same CDR3 is also encoded by other DNA sequences in this sample. The chain links TRBV5-1 to TRBJ2-5; 7 nucleotides agree with TRBD1. The CDR3 has 14 amino acids. Germline CDR1 is SGHRS and CDR2 is YFSETQ. Trimming took 3 bases from V and 2 from J; bases not matched to a gene: 4. In DNA form, the CDR3 reads TGCGCCAGCAGCTCGGGACAGCAACAAGAGACCCAGTACTTC. Residues: CASSSGQQQETQYF.

The CDR3 loop is CASSPGGGTDTQYF. CDR3 coding DNA: TGTGCCAGCAGTCCCGGGGGGGGCACAGATACGCAGTATTTT. The chain recombines TRBV6-4 with TRBJ2-3; 8 bases align to TRBD2. Losses at the gene ends were 5 bases for V and 1 base for J; bases not matched to a gene: 2. There are 14 residues in the CDR3. Germline V gives CDR1 MRHNA, CDR2 SNTAGT.

The chain uses TRBV20-1 and TRBJ2-7; no definite D call. The CDR3 loop spans 10 amino acids. CDR1 is DFQATT and CDR2 is SNEGSKA in the germline V gene (reference sequence). V shed 6 bases and J shed 5 bases, with 8 bases lying between them. CDR3: CSAEFDEQYF. Here the CDR3 DNA reads TGCAGTGCCGAATTTGACGAGCAGTACTTC.

CDR3 sequence (DNA): TGTGCGTCCGGGACGGAGGCGAACACCGGGGAGCTGTTTTTT. Its translation: CASGTEANTGELFF. This sequence joins TRBV30 and TRBJ2-2; either TRBD1 or TRBD2 may fit D (5 bases each). The CDR3 is made up of 14 amino acids. Germline V gene lookup returns CDR1 GTSNPN and CDR2 SVGIG (reference sequence).

The J gene is TRBJ1-1, the V gene TRBV28; the D gene is possibly TRBD1 (5 bases). The CDR3 length is 14 residues. Germline V gives CDR1 MDHEN, CDR2 SYDVKM. The ends were cut back, 3 bases at V and 3 bases at J, with 11 bases in the middle. DNA of the CDR3: TGTGCCAGCAGTTTCGGGACCAAATACACTGAAGCTTTCTTT. Its translation is CASSFGTKYTEAFF.

The gene calls are TRBV4-1 and TRBJ2-1; 7 bases line up with TRBD1. The CDR3 runs to 15 residues. Unmatched junction bases numbered 8, after V lost 3 bases and J lost 6 bases. Germline V gives CDR1 MGHRA, CDR2 YSYEKL. The DNA of the CDR3 is TGCGCCAGCAGCCAGAGAGACAGGGTACCCAATGAGCAGTTCTTC. Translation: CASSQRDRVPNEQFF.

The rearrangement joins TRBV5-1 to TRBJ2-2; TRBD2 matches at 10 bases. This CDR3 has 15 residues. Germline V gene sequence: CDR1 SGHRS, CDR2 YFSETQ. The ends lost 7 bases at V and 8 bases at J; junction bases unmatched: 11. The CDR3 coding sequence is TGCGCCAGCGGAATAGCGGGACTAGCGTCTGGGGAGCTGTTTTTT. This codes for CASGIAGLASGELFF.

This clone is a singleton in its sample. The chain couples TRBV7-6 to TRBJ1-2, with D tentatively TRBD1 (5 bases). Germline V gene sequence: CDR1 SGHVS, CDR2 FNYEAQ. The CDR3 is 13 amino acids. Trimming stripped 4 bases from V and 4 bases from J, with 10 bases between. This chain's CDR3 is CASSSPGTYGYTF. The CDR3 DNA reads TGTGCCAGCAGCTCTCCCGGGACCTATGGCTACACCTTC. Full variable domain (outside the CDR3, taken from reference TRBV7-6 and TRBJ1-2): GAGVSQSPRYKVTKRGQDVALRCDPISGHVSLYWYRQALGQGPEFLTYFNYEAQQDKSGLPNDRFSAERPEGSISTLTIQRTEQRDSAMYRCASSSPGTYGYTFGSGTRLTVV.

V usage is TRBV10-1 and J usage is TRBJ2-5; D is ambiguous. V was pared by 2 bases and J by 5 bases, with 18 bases between. CDR1 and CDR2 from the germline V gene are WNHNN and SYGVQD (reference sequence). The CDR3 consists of 16 residues. The CDR3 nucleotides read TGCGCCAGCAGTGAGGTAGGACCCACACTGGAGGAGACCCAGTACTTC. It specifies CASSEVGPTLEETQYF.

V and J are TRBV19 and TRBJ2-3; 8 nucleotides match TRBD1. The CDR3 sequence is 15 residues long. Losses at the gene ends were 6 bases for V and 4 bases for J; bases not matched to a gene: 9. Germline V gene data show CDR1 as LNHDA and CDR2 as SQIVND (reference sequence). The CDR3 sequence is CASSPWYRGADTQYF. The CDR3, as DNA: TGTGCCAGTAGCCCCTGGTACAGGGGGGCAGATACGCAGTATTTT.

The chain joins TRBV5-1 to TRBJ1-1, with D possibly being TRBD1 (6 bases). The CDR3 length is 15 residues. From germline, CDR1 is SGHRS and CDR2 YFSETQ. V was cut by 4 bases and J by 0 bases, with 13 bases left in between. For the CDR3, the DNA is TGCGCCAGCAGCCTAATGGGACAAATGAACACTGAAGCTTTCTTT. Translating gives CASSLMGQMNTEAFF. Combining the CDR3 with reference TRBV5-1 and TRBJ1-1 gives the whole variable domain KAGVTQTPRYLIKTRGQQVTLSCSPISGHRSVSWYQQTPGQGLQFLFEYFSETQRNKGNFPGRFSGRQFSNSRSEMNVSTLELGDSALYLCASSLMGQMNTEAFFGQGTRLTVV.

This chain connects TRBV19 to TRBJ2-7; TRBD2 aligns across 11 bases. The CDR3 runs 15 residues. V dropped 5 bases and J dropped 1; count of bases not matched to a gene: 4. Germline CDR1 LNHDA, CDR2 SQIVND (reference sequence). CDR3 amino acids: CASSVGTSGSYEQYF. For the CDR3, the DNA is TGTGCCAGTAGTGTAGGGACTAGCGGTTCCTACGAGCAGTACTTC.

Comments on this clone: Additional DNA sequences in this sample encode the identical CDR3. The V gene is TRBV28, the J gene TRBJ2-7, with unresolved D. This CDR3 spans 13 amino acids. In germline, CDR1 is MDHEN, CDR2 SYDVKM. V was clipped by 3 bases and J by 2 bases, with 8 bases between them. CDR3 sequence reads: CASSLRTAYEQYF. The CDR3, as DNA: TGTGCCAGCAGTTTGAGGACGGCCTACGAGCAGTACTTC.

This chain uses TRBV5-1 with TRBJ2-3, with 10 bases lining up with TRBD2. Looked up from germline, CDR1 is SGHRS and CDR2 is YFSETQ. Trimming at V came to 1 base and at J to 4 bases, leaving 3 bases not matched to a gene. The CDR3 has 15 amino acids. The DNA of the CDR3 is TGCGCCAGCAGCTTGCCTAGCGGGAGTTCAGATACGCAGTATTTT. It specifies CASSLPSGSSDTQYF.

This clone was observed a few times. This specimen includes other DNA sequences encoding the same CDR3. The rearrangement joins TRBV30 to TRBJ1-1; 7 positions match TRBD1. V shed 1 base, J shed 4 bases, and the junction held 3 bases outside the gene matches. CDR3 size: 13 residues. Germline values: CDR1 GTSNPN, CDR2 SVGIG (reference sequence). Here the CDR3 reads CAWSGQGGTEAFF. The CDR3 nucleotides read TGTGCCTGGAGTGGACAGGGAGGCACTGAAGCTTTCTTT.

As for this clone: Other DNA sequences within the sample encode an identical CDR3. This sequence joins TRBV19 and TRBJ2-5; D may be TRBD1 or TRBD2 (5 bases each). Germline CDR1 LNHDA, CDR2 SQIVND (reference sequence). V gave up 3 bases and J gave up 2 bases, with 10 bases separating them. The CDR3 consists of 14 residues. CDR3 nucleotide sequence: TGTGCCAGTAGTATCGGGACGGCTCAAGAGACCCAGTACTTC. Its translation: CASSIGTAQETQYF.

The J gene is TRBJ1-1, the V gene TRBV20-1; weak D call: TRBD1 (5 bases). Germline CDR1 reads DFQATT; CDR2 reads SNEGSKA (reference sequence). The V end lost 5 bases, the J end lost 11 bases, and 15 bases lay between the germline ends. This CDR3 comprises 11 residues. The CDR3 region has the DNA TGCAGTGCTTCCAGGGCGGGGCGGGCTTTCTTT. It is translated as CSASRAGRAFF.

The V and J genes are TRBV5-8 and TRBJ2-7; D possibly corresponds to TRBD1 (6 bases). The CDR3 extends over 13 amino acids. V was trimmed by 5 bases and J by 0 bases, leaving 9 bases between them. The germline CDR1 and CDR2 sequences are SGHTS and YDEGEE. The CDR3 region is CASSRGFSYEQYF. For the CDR3, the DNA is TGTGCCAGCAGTAGGGGGTTCTCCTACGAGCAGTACTTC. The full variable domain, completed using reference TRBV5-8 and TRBJ2-7, is EAGVTQSPTHLIKTRGQQATLRCSPISGHTSVYWYQQALGLGLQFLLWYDEGEERNRGNFPPRFSGRQFPNYSSELNVNALELEDSALYLCASSRGFSYEQYFGPGTRLTVT.

This clone was detected only once. This chain uses TRBV28 with TRBJ2-1; 8 bases fit TRBD2. The germline CDR1 and CDR2 sequences are MDHEN and SYDVKM. The trim removed 2 bases at V and 5 bases at J, leaving 5 bases unmatched. This CDR3 contains 15 residues. CDR3 sequence reads: CASSLTGGPHNEQFF. The CDR3 coding sequence is TGTGCCAGCAGTTTAACGGGAGGGCCTCACAATGAGCAGTTCTTC.